The 29 T cell receptor beta chains listed next were all sequenced from one sample in a study of T cells of healthy individuals. MiXCR was run by TCRdb on the 5' RACE reads, yielding one entry per CDR3 protein. The table shows some 69,000 distinct CDR3 sequences, with 15% to 20% occurring only once. The receptors stem from a human donor in good health.

There are a few counts of this clonotype. The chain uses TRBV24-1 and TRBJ2-1; D may be TRBD1 (6 bases). Germline CDR1 KGHDR, CDR2 SFDVKD. V dropped 3 bases and J dropped 5 bases, with 16 bases sitting between them. The CDR3 is made up of 16 amino acids. CDR3 DNA: TGTGCCACCAGTGATGTCGACAGGCAAGGTCACAATGAGCAGTTCTTC. It is translated as CATSDVDRQGHNEQFF.

This clonotype has more than one count but fewer than ten. CDR3 loop: CSARDRSRTGVPDTQYF. CDR3 coding DNA: TGCAGTGCTAGAGATCGTTCCCGGACAGGGGTCCCAGATACGCAGTATTTT. The gene calls are TRBV20-1 and TRBJ2-3, with 9 bases matching TRBD1. Germline CDR1 DFQATT, CDR2 SNEGSKA (reference sequence). The CDR3 has 17 amino acids. V lost 0 bases, J lost 4 bases, and 11 bases stayed unmatched.

This clonotype was found many times. The V gene is TRBV7-2, the J gene TRBJ2-5, with D maybe TRBD1 (6 bases). V was trimmed by 2 bases and J by 0 bases, leaving 7 bases between them. Germline V gene data show CDR1 as SGHTA and CDR2 as FQGNSA. This CDR3 is 14 amino acids long. CDR3 sequence (DNA): TGTGCCAGCAGCTTAAGGGGGAACCAAGAGACCCAGTACTTC. Amino acids: CASSLRGNQETQYF.

This clonotype was detected a few times. The chain links TRBV6-5 to TRBJ1-4; tentatively, D is TRBD1 (6 bases). Per germline, CDR1 MNHEY and CDR2 SVGAGI. The CDR3 is 15 residues long. The V end was cut by 6 bases, the J end by 8 bases, with 19 bases between. The CDR3 region is CASSSGGAMAEKLFF. The DNA of the CDR3 is TGTGCCAGCAGCTCCGGGGGCGCGATGGCGGAAAAACTGTTTTTT.

This clonotype was counted many times. This chain connects TRBV20-1 to TRBJ1-1, with a possible D match to TRBD1 (5 bases). The CDR3 spans 12 residues. Trimming cost V 4 bases and J 9 bases, with 15 bases left between them. From germline, CDR1 is DFQATT and CDR2 SNEGSKA (reference sequence). CDR3 nucleotides: TGCAGTGCTACGCTGGGGGGAGAAAAAGCTTTCTTT. Amino acids: CSATLGGEKAFF.

This clonotype was picked up many times. The gene calls are TRBV15 and TRBJ2-1, with D perhaps TRBD2 (6 bases). The CDR3 covers 13 residues. Germline V gives CDR1 LNHNV, CDR2 YYDKDF (reference sequence). The V end was cut by 1 base, the J end by 8 bases, with 9 bases between. The CDR3 DNA reads TGTGCCACCAGCAGAGGGACTATCGATGAGCAGTTCTTC. This sequence encodes CATSRGTIDEQFF.

V and J are TRBV10-2 and TRBJ2-2, with D perhaps being TRBD1 or TRBD2 (5 bases each). From germline, CDR1 is WSHSY and CDR2 SAAADI. The CDR3 is 18 residues long. Trimming left V 3 bases short and J 5 bases short, with 22 bases between. The CDR3 sequence: CASSDLGPSWGKTGELFF. CDR3 sequence (DNA): TGCGCCAGCAGTGATCTCGGGCCTAGTTGGGGGAAGACCGGGGAGCTGTTTTTT.

This clonotype was seen more than once but under ten times. The chain links TRBV12-3 or TRBV12-4 to TRBJ2-7, with TRBD2 matching 11 bases. V was pared by 5 bases and J by 2 bases, with 2 bases of the junction left unmatched. The CDR3 covers 14 residues. CDR3 loop: CASSQTSGAYEQYF. CDR3 nucleotides: TGTGCCAGCAGTCAGACTAGCGGGGCCTACGAGCAGTACTTC.

Ten or more counts support this clonotype. This rearrangement joins TRBV25-1 to TRBJ2-7, with D perhaps TRBD1 or TRBD2 (5 bases each). The germline V gene has CDR1 MGHDK and CDR2 SYGVNS. The V gene lost 2 bases and the J gene lost 1 base, with 9 bases spanning the gap. This CDR3 has 14 residues. The CDR3 protein is CASSEGGLSYEQYF. The CDR3 coding sequence is TGTGCCAGCAGTGAAGGGGGTCTTTCCTACGAGCAGTACTTC.

This clonotype has only a few counts. The V and J genes are TRBV28 and TRBJ2-7, with TRBD1 as a possible D gene (5 bases). The ends were cut back, 8 bases at V and 6 bases at J, with 20 bases in the middle. This CDR3 is built from 14 residues. Germline V lookup: CDR1 MDHEN, CDR2 SYDVKM. The CDR3: CASENAQAALEQYF. CDR3 DNA sequence: TGTGCCAGCGAAAACGCACAGGCGGCCCTCGAGCAGTACTTC.

This clonotype occurred a few times. CDR3 residues: CASSMSGPDHDTEAFF. CDR3 nucleotide sequence: TGCGCCAGCAGCATGTCCGGGCCCGACCACGACACTGAAGCTTTCTTT. The V gene is TRBV5-1, the J gene TRBJ1-1; D is uncertain. The CDR3 is 16 amino acids. V was shortened by 4 bases and J by 3 bases, with 19 bases between the two germline ends. Germline loops: CDR1 SGHRS, CDR2 YFSETQ.

On this clonotype: A much more abundant neighbour one base away suggests this may be a read error. The genes are TRBV5-1 and TRBJ1-1; D call uncertain. Germline CDR1 is SGHRS and CDR2 is YFSETQ. This CDR3 is built from 16 residues. This CDR3 reads CVRSIHRAQEDTEAFF. The CDR3 DNA reads as TGTGTCAGAAGCATACACCGGGCCCAAGAGGACACTGAAGCTTTCTTT.

This clonotype was observed at least ten times. The genes are TRBV5-6 and TRBJ2-7, with D possibly matching TRBD1 (6 bases). Germline V gene lookup returns CDR1 SGHDT and CDR2 YYEEEE. The CDR3 sequence is 13 residues long. V was clipped by 4 bases and J by 2 bases, with 10 bases between them. The CDR3 DNA sequence: TGTGCCAGCAGCCCAACAGGGACCTACGAGCAGTACTTC. Translating it yields CASSPTGTYEQYF.

This clonotype occurred a few times. CDR3 protein: CATSGTNTGELFF. The CDR3 nucleotides are TGTGCCACCTCCGGGACCAACACCGGGGAGCTGTTTTTT. The rearrangement uses TRBV9 and TRBJ2-2; D is perhaps TRBD1 or TRBD2 (5 bases each). The germline V and J ends were trimmed by 9 bases and 2 bases, with 11 bases remaining between them. The CDR3 is 13 residues long. Germline CDR1 reads SGDLS; CDR2 reads YYNGEE.

This clonotype was detected a few times. The chain combines TRBV5-4 with TRBJ2-7; D may be TRBD2 (7 bases). Per the germline V gene, CDR1 is SGHNT and CDR2 is YYREEE (reference sequence). Trimming shortened V by 0 bases and J by 3 bases, and 16 bases separated the two germline ends. This CDR3 spans 16 amino acids. The CDR3 bases are TGTGCCAGCAGCTTGGGTGTCGGGGGGCTAGTCTACGAGCAGTACTTC. This codes for CASSLGVGGLVYEQYF. The whole variable domain, remainder taken from reference TRBV5-4 and TRBJ2-7, is ETGVTQSPTHLIKTRGQQVTLRCSSQSGHNTVSWYQQALGQGPQFIFQYYREEENGRGNFPPRFSGLQFPNYSSELNVNALELDDSALYLCASSLGVGGLVYEQYFGPGTRLTVT.

This clonotype was counted at least ten times. This chain links TRBV12-3 or TRBV12-4 with TRBJ1-6; 8 bases map to TRBD1. This CDR3 has 15 amino acids. V lost 1 base, J lost 7 bases, and 3 bases stayed unmatched. Here the CDR3 reads CASSLGRGQNSPLHF. The CDR3 DNA follows: TGTGCCAGCAGTTTAGGCAGGGGGCAGAATTCACCCCTCCACTTT.

This clonotype was picked up many times. The chain employs TRBV7-9 and TRBJ1-5; TRBD1 aligns across 8 bases. The V gene's germline CDR1 is SEHNR and CDR2 FQNEAQ (reference sequence). V shed 2 bases, J shed 6 bases, and the junction held 6 bases outside the gene matches. The CDR3 consists of 15 residues. CDR3 DNA: TGTGCCAGCAGCTTAACGGACAGGGCAGGTCAGCCCCAGCATTTT. Its protein is CASSLTDRAGQPQHF.

The count of this clonotype is one. V usage is TRBV5-1 and J usage is TRBJ2-2; 8 nucleotides align to TRBD2. With 5 bases clipped from V and 0 bases from J, the junction kept 6 bases outside the gene matches. The V gene's germline CDR1 is SGHRS and CDR2 YFSETQ. The CDR3 covers 16 residues. The DNA for the CDR3 is TGCGCCAGCAGGGCAGCTAGCGGGCCGAACACCGGGGAGCTGTTTTTT. Translating gives CASRAASGPNTGELFF.

This clonotype came up many times. The chain is built from TRBV12-3 or TRBV12-4 and TRBJ2-1; 10 nucleotides line up with TRBD2. The junction had 1 base not matched to a gene; V was cut back by 3 bases and J by 5 bases. CDR3 size: 14 residues. DNA for the CDR3: TGTGCCAGCAGTTTTACTAGCGGGGACAATGAGCAGTTCTTC. Its translation: CASSFTSGDNEQFF.

This clonotype occurred many times. The chain couples TRBV28 to TRBJ1-3, with 7 nucleotides matching TRBD1. Per the germline V gene, CDR1 is MDHEN and CDR2 is SYDVKM. After removal of 6 bases from V and 1 base from J, the junction contained 12 bases not matched to a gene. CDR3 length equals 17 residues. Written as DNA, the CDR3 is TGTGCCAGCAGCTCTGTCGACAGGGACCCATCTGGAAACACCATATATTTT. Encoded protein: CASSSVDRDPSGNTIYF.

The rearrangement uses TRBV20-1 and TRBJ2-5; TRBD1 aligns across 9 bases. Per germline, CDR1 DFQATT and CDR2 SNEGSKA (reference sequence). This CDR3 contains 14 residues. V shed 6 bases, J shed 5 bases, and the junction held 10 bases outside the gene matches. CDR3 bases: TGCAGTGCCCAGGACAGGGGCGCGAGTGAGACCCAGTACTTC. Translated, it gives CSAQDRGASETQYF.

This clonotype was recorded at least ten times. This chain links TRBV20-1 with TRBJ1-2; no definite D call. The CDR3 length is 10 residues. Trimming cost V 0 bases and J 8 bases, with 4 bases left between them. Germline CDR1 is DFQATT and CDR2 is SNEGSKA (reference sequence). Here the CDR3 DNA reads TGCAGTGCTAGAGAGGCCGGCTACACCTTC. This translates into CSAREAGYTF.

This clonotype was recorded many times. The rearrangement joins TRBV20-1 to TRBJ1-5; 10 bases are a match to TRBD1. Losses at the gene ends were 5 bases for V and 2 bases for J; bases not matched to a gene: 0. The CDR3 runs 13 residues. From germline, CDR1 is DFQATT and CDR2 SNEGSKA (reference sequence). The DNA for the CDR3 is TGCAGTGCTGGACAGGGGGGCAATCAGCCCCAGCATTTT. Protein: CSAGQGGNQPQHF.

There are a few counts of this clonotype. The chain has TRBV6-2 or TRBV6-3 and TRBJ2-1; unclear D gene. This CDR3 is 11 amino acids long. CDR1 and CDR2 from the germline V gene are MNHEY and SVGEGT. Trimming left V 4 bases short and J 10 bases short, with 8 bases between. The CDR3 reads CASSFGREQFF. The CDR3 DNA sequence: TGTGCCAGCAGTTTCGGGCGGGAGCAGTTCTTC.

Ten or more counts support this clonotype. This chain uses TRBV3-1 with TRBJ2-1, with D possibly TRBD1 on 6 matching bases. V lost 2 bases, J lost 2 bases, and 10 bases lay in between. The CDR3 has 15 residues. Germline V gene lookup returns CDR1 LGHDT and CDR2 YNNKEL (reference sequence). The CDR3 here is CASSQTGSTYNEQFF. CDR3 in DNA: TGTGCCAGCAGCCAAACAGGGTCGACCTACAATGAGCAGTTCTTC.

J is TRBJ2-7 and V is TRBV7-2; a weak D match, TRBD1 (5 bases). CDR1 and CDR2 from the germline V gene are SGHTA and FQGNSA. This CDR3 has 17 residues. Deletions cut 1 base from V and 7 bases from J, with 23 bases between. The CDR3 is CASSLEAGWSLVSEQYF. CDR3 in DNA: TGTGCCAGCAGCTTAGAGGCAGGGTGGTCCCTGGTTAGTGAGCAGTACTTC. Full variable domain (outside the CDR3, taken from reference TRBV7-2 and TRBJ2-7): GAGVSQSPSNKVTEKGKDVELRCDPISGHTALYWYRQSLGQGLEFLIYFQGNSAPDKSGLPSDRFSAERTGGSVSTLTIQRTQQEDSAVYLCASSLEAGWSLVSEQYFGPGTRLTVT.

The V and J genes are TRBV2 and TRBJ2-1, with D perhaps assigned TRBD1 or TRBD2 (5 bases each). Germline values: CDR1 SNHLY, CDR2 FYNNEI. This CDR3 spans 13 amino acids. Deletions cut 3 bases from V and 15 bases from J, with 18 bases between. CDR3 nucleotides: TGTGCCAGCAGTGACTCCGGGGCCAAATTAGGGTTCTTC. This translates into CASSDSGAKLGFF.

This clonotype has only a few counts. The gene calls are TRBV6-6 and TRBJ2-1, with D possibly matching TRBD2 (6 bases). In germline, CDR1 is MNHNY, CDR2 SVGAGI (reference sequence). The length of the CDR3 is 12 residues. Trimming stripped 2 bases from V and 10 bases from J, with 9 bases between. CDR3 in DNA: TGTGCCAGCAGTTACCTTGCGGGGGAGCAGTTCTTC. Its protein is CASSYLAGEQFF.

This clonotype was recorded at least ten times. This chain uses TRBV4-3 with TRBJ2-1; 11 nucleotides line up with TRBD1. The CDR3 has 19 residues. Germline-derived CDR1 and CDR2 are LGHNA and YSLEER. V lost 0 bases to trimming and J lost 3 bases; unmatched junction nucleotides: 10. This chain's CDR3 is CASSQDGGPGTGGYNEQFF. DNA of the CDR3: TGCGCCAGCAGCCAAGATGGAGGCCCTGGGACAGGGGGCTACAATGAGCAGTTCTTC.